This entry lists 10 T cell receptor beta chains sequenced from one sample in a study of blood T cells in healthy people across ages. Alongside a J-beta primer mix, a sample-barcoded 5' primer served in a second PCR lasting about 7 to 12 cycles. TCRdb independently ran MiXCR on the 5' RACE reads; one entry per CDR3 protein. The sample comprises 1.5 million or so distinct CDR3 sequences, roughly two fifths of which are singletons, and about 4% rests with the top ten. The sample comprised blood. The receptors here all came from a woman between 18 and 29 years old in good health.

This clonotype was seen repeatedly, ten times or more. This chain uses TRBV18 with TRBJ2-1, with 7 bases lining up with TRBD2. This CDR3 contains 16 residues. Germline V CDR1 and CDR2: KGHSH, LQKENI. The trim removed 8 bases at V and 0 bases at J, leaving 10 bases unmatched. The CDR3 protein is CASSPLGGGSYNEQFF. DNA of the CDR3: TGTGCCAGCAGCCCTCTCGGCGGGGGCTCCTACAATGAGCAGTTCTTC.

The V gene is TRBV4-1, the J gene TRBJ1-6; D is unclear. V lost 2 bases to trimming and J lost 3 bases, with 14 bases between them. The CDR3 covers 17 residues. In germline, CDR1 is MGHRA, CDR2 YSYEKL. CDR3 in amino acids: CASSQLPTILYNSPLHF. CDR3 nucleotide sequence: TGCGCCAGCAGCCAATTACCGACTATCCTCTATAATTCACCCCTCCACTTT.

V gene TRBV6-2 or TRBV6-3 combines with J gene TRBJ2-3; TRBD2 matches 8 bases. Trimming cost V 5 bases and J 4 bases; bases outside gene matches: 8. The CDR3 loop spans 15 amino acids. Germline CDR1 reads MNHEY; CDR2 reads SVGEGT. CDR3 DNA sequence: TGTGCCAGCAGTAGCGGGGGCCAGGTCCCAGATACGCAGTATTTT. It codes for CASSSGGQVPDTQYF.

This clonotype was picked up a small number of times. This chain uses TRBV5-1 with TRBJ2-1; no clear D. Germline CDR1 and CDR2: SGHRS and YFSETQ. This CDR3 comprises 13 residues. Trimming shortened V by 2 bases and J by 7 bases, and 10 bases separated the two germline ends. The CDR3 protein is CASSFGGENEQFF. DNA of the CDR3: TGCGCCAGCAGCTTCGGCGGCGAAAATGAGCAGTTCTTC.

The chain has TRBV24-1 and TRBJ2-1; no clear D gene. Germline V gives CDR1 KGHDR, CDR2 SFDVKD. Trimming left V 5 bases short and J 5 bases short, with 6 bases between. CDR3 size: 12 residues. The CDR3 is CATSVLDNEQFF. The CDR3 region has the DNA TGTGCCACCAGTGTGCTAGACAATGAGCAGTTCTTC.

This clonotype was picked up a small number of times. The V and J genes are TRBV18 and TRBJ2-1; D uncertain. Trimming pared 3 bases from V and 3 bases from J, leaving 6 bases between. The CDR3 contains 13 residues. In germline, CDR1 is KGHSH, CDR2 LQKENI. This CDR3 is CASSPRNYNEQFF. CDR3 nucleotide sequence: TGTGCCAGCTCACCGAGGAACTACAATGAGCAGTTCTTC.

This clonotype was seen a few times. The genes are TRBV6-5 and TRBJ2-3; D unresolved. CDR3 length equals 14 residues. CDR1 and CDR2 (germline): MNHEY, SVGAGI. The germline V and J ends were trimmed by 4 bases and 0 bases, with 8 bases remaining between them. This chain's CDR3 is CASSLTYSTDTQYF. DNA for the CDR3: TGTGCCAGCAGTTTGACTTACAGCACAGATACGCAGTATTTT.

This chain links TRBV20-1 with TRBJ2-3; 9 bases line up with TRBD1. The CDR3 extends over 14 amino acids. Germline CDR1 DFQATT, CDR2 SNEGSKA (reference sequence). The trim removed 5 bases at V and 1 base at J, leaving 4 bases unmatched. The chain's CDR3 is CSAWDRAGTDTQYF. The CDR3 DNA reads as TGCAGTGCTTGGGACAGGGCTGGCACAGATACGCAGTATTTT.

A note on this clonotype: One end of the junction is discordant with germline, which a read error may explain. The rearrangement links TRBV27 to TRBJ2-3; D is unclear. Germline V gives CDR1 MNHEY, CDR2 SMNVEV (reference sequence). This CDR3 has 15 residues. The CDR3 sequence is CASSWYGERTDMQYF. The CDR3 DNA is TGTGCCAGCAGTTGGTACGGTGAAAGAACAGATATGCAGTATTTT.

The chain uses TRBV9 and TRBJ1-5, with TRBD1 as a possible D gene (5 bases). V lost 3 bases and J lost 2, with 18 bases in between. The CDR3 consists of 17 residues. The V gene's germline CDR1 is SGDLS and CDR2 YYNGEE. In DNA form, the CDR3 reads TGTGCCAGCAGCGCCTGGGACTGGCCTTTGGGCAATCAGCCCCAGCATTTT. Encoded protein: CASSAWDWPLGNQPQHF.